This is a list of T cell receptor beta chains from one sample in a study of T-cell reconstitution after alpha-beta-depleted transplantation in children. One entry per CDR3 protein results from TCRdb running MiXCR on the PCR reads. The sample lists approximately 430,000 distinct CDR3 sequences, 16% seen once, with just under 30% in the top ten. The sequenced sample was PBMCs, mostly from graft donor cells, obtained 360 days after TCRalphabeta/CD19-depleted stem cell transplant. The origin of the receptors is a boy less than two years old who had a stem cell transplant for Wiskott-Aldrich syndrome, so the T cells may come from the graft donor. The CDR3 runs from the conserved cysteine through the conserved F or W. Fields, in order: clone size, V gene, D gene, J gene, CDR3 protein, CDR3 DNA. The D gene is left open where the match is weak. Only part of the rows carry a size: once, few, many, or a class if the clone is expanded.

few	TRBV7-9	.	TRBJ2-7	CASTTYRGPYEQYF	TGTGCCAGCACCACCTATCGAGGGCCATACGAGCAGTACTTC
.	TRBV7-9	.	TRBJ2-7	CASSYTGFAYEQYF	TGTGCCAGCAGTTACACAGGGTTTGCCTACGAGCAGTACTTC
few	TRBV6-5	.	TRBJ2-3	CASSYPGGTDTQYF	TGTGCCAGCAGTTACCCGGGTGGGACAGATACGCAGTATTTT
many	TRBV20-1	TRBD2	TRBJ2-3	CSARGSGRRTDTQYF	TGCAGTGCTAGAGGGAGCGGGAGGCGCACAGATACGCAGTATTTT
.	TRBV20-1	.	TRBJ2-7	CSAKNRASSYEQYF	TGCAGTGCTAAGAATAGGGCCTCCTCCTACGAGCAGTACTTC
few	TRBV5-1	.	TRBJ2-7	CASSPVGPGDAYEQYF	TGCGCCAGCAGCCCGGTGGGTCCAGGGGACGCCTACGAGCAGTACTTC
few	TRBV20-1	.	TRBJ2-2	CSASMNTGELFF	TGCAGTGCTAGTATGAACACCGGGGAGCTGTTTTTT
few	TRBV5-1	.	TRBJ2-5	CASSLGGMPQETQYF	TGCGCCAGCAGCTTGGGTGGGATGCCACAAGAGACCCAGTACTTC
.	TRBV9	.	TRBJ2-7	CASSEGAGAYEQYF	TGTGCCAGCAGCGAGGGGGCGGGAGCCTACGAGCAGTACTTC
few	TRBV28	TRBD1	TRBJ2-7	CASSPDRGREQYF	TGTGCCAGCAGCCCAGACAGGGGTCGCGAGCAGTACTTC
.	TRBV5-1	TRBD2	TRBJ2-1	CASSSSGSSNEQFF	TGCGCCAGCAGCTCTAGCGGGAGCAGCAATGAGCAGTTCTTC
.	TRBV20-1	.	TRBJ2-7	CSARDRWGKGTYEQYF	TGCAGTGCTAGAGATAGATGGGGGAAGGGGACCTACGAGCAGTACTTC
few	TRBV12-3/TRBV12-4	TRBD1	TRBJ2-3	CASRTGTGVRADTQYF	TGTGCCAGCAGAACCGGGACAGGGGTCAGGGCAGATACGCAGTATTTT
.	TRBV12-3/TRBV12-4	TRBD1	TRBJ2-7	CASSQHRGIYEQYF	TGTGCCAGCAGTCAGCACAGGGGGATTTACGAGCAGTACTTC
few	TRBV3-1	.	TRBJ2-5	CASSWSGVLGETQYF	TGTGCCAGCAGCTGGAGTGGGGTACTGGGAGAGACCCAGTACTTC
.	TRBV12-3/TRBV12-4	.	TRBJ2-7	CASSLARVASYEQYF	TGTGCCAGCAGTTTGGCCCGGGTTGCCTCCTACGAGCAGTACTTC
.	TRBV20-1	.	TRBJ2-3	CSASQQPTDTQYF	TGCAGTGCTAGTCAGCAGCCCACAGATACGCAGTATTTT
.	TRBV7-9	.	TRBJ2-7	CASSPPGKTYEQYF	TGTGCCAGCAGCCCGCCCGGGAAAACCTACGAGCAGTACTTC
.	TRBV5-5	TRBD2	TRBJ2-1	CASSLGGGAREQFF	TGTGCCAGCAGCTTGGGCGGGGGGGCCCGGGAGCAGTTCTTC
few	TRBV27	.	TRBJ2-1	CASKIGHHSYNEQFF	TGTGCCAGCAAGATAGGACACCACTCCTACAATGAGCAGTTCTTC
.	TRBV19	.	TRBJ2-5	CASSGRVGRGSAKTQYF	TGTGCCAGTAGTGGCAGGGTCGGACGGGGGTCGGCAAAGACCCAGTACTTC
.	TRBV29-1	TRBD2	TRBJ2-1	CSVGGGNSYNEQFF	TGCAGCGTTGGGGGAGGGAACTCCTACAATGAGCAGTTCTTC
.	TRBV5-1	.	TRBJ2-3	CASSPGTGATDTQYF	TGCGCCAGCAGTCCAGGGACGGGGGCCACAGATACGCAGTATTTT
few	TRBV5-5	TRBD1	TRBJ2-2	CASSLTPGQGDTGELFF	TGTGCCAGCAGCTTGACTCCGGGACAGGGGGACACCGGGGAGCTGTTTTTT
.	TRBV12-3/TRBV12-4	.	TRBJ2-7	CASSPLSSGYEQYF	TGTGCCAGCAGTCCCCTTTCGAGCGGCTACGAGCAGTACTTC
few	TRBV27	.	TRBJ2-7	CASSLHVDYEQYF	TGTGCCAGCAGTTTACATGTCGACTACGAGCAGTACTTC
.	TRBV12-3/TRBV12-4	.	TRBJ2-2	CAIAMGASTGELFF	TGTGCCATCGCCATGGGGGCGAGCACCGGGGAGCTGTTTTTT
.	TRBV2	.	TRBJ2-3	CASSESRPFTDTQYF	TGTGCCAGCAGTGAAAGCCGGCCATTCACAGATACGCAGTATTTT
.	TRBV28	TRBD1	TRBJ2-6	CASQGAGGANVLTF	TGTGCCAGCCAGGGGGCAGGTGGGGCCAACGTCCTGACTTTC
few	TRBV7-2	TRBD2	TRBJ2-1	CASTSLPGGYNEQFF	TGTGCCAGCACCTCCCTACCGGGAGGGTACAATGAGCAGTTCTTC
.	TRBV5-1	.	TRBJ2-7	CASSLEGTPQHF	TGCGCCAGCAGCTTGGAGGGAACGCCGCAGCACTTC
few	TRBV12-3/TRBV12-4	TRBD2	TRBJ2-2	CASSLRRGVGNGELFF	TGTGCCAGCAGTTTAAGGCGGGGGGTTGGTAACGGGGAGCTGTTTTTT
.	TRBV15	TRBD2	TRBJ2-7	CATSRDRGGAYEQYF	TGTGCCACCAGCAGAGATCGGGGGGGCGCTTACGAGCAGTACTTC
.	TRBV4-2	.	TRBJ2-7	CASSRRGQSYEQYF	TGTGCCAGCAGCCGGAGGGGGCAAAGCTACGAGCAGTACTTC
few	TRBV30	.	TRBJ1-1	CAWSRELNTEAFF	TGTGCCTGGAGCCGGGAGTTGAACACTGAAGCTTTCTTT
.	TRBV6-1	.	TRBJ1-2	CASSERRNYGYTF	TGTGCCAGCAGTGAGAGACGCAACTATGGCTACACCTTC
.	TRBV20-1	TRBD1	TRBJ1-1	CSARRTGRGTEAFF	TGCAGTGCTAGGAGGACAGGCCGTGGAACTGAAGCTTTCTTT
.	TRBV24-1	.	TRBJ2-3	CATSPPPSSTDTQYF	TGTGCCACCAGTCCCCCGCCTAGCAGCACAGATACGCAGTATTTT
.	TRBV7-9	.	TRBJ2-2	CASSLVAATGSGELFF	TGTGCCAGCAGCTTAGTAGCCGCTACAGGGTCCGGGGAGCTGTTTTTT
few	TRBV11-2	TRBD1	TRBJ2-7	CASSLSGTGIYEQYF	TGTGCCAGCAGCTTATCGGGGACAGGTATCTACGAGCAGTACTTC
.	TRBV5-4	TRBD2	TRBJ2-2	CASRGGTSGELFF	TGTGCCAGCAGGGGAGGGACTAGCGGGGAGCTGTTTTTT
few	TRBV25-1	.	TRBJ2-7	CASSESAGQRVRQYF	TGTGCCAGCAGTGAAAGTGCGGGACAGAGGGTAAGGCAGTACTTC
many	TRBV28	.	TRBJ2-2	CASSWANTGELFF	TGTGCCAGCTCGTGGGCTAACACCGGGGAGCTGTTTTTT
.	TRBV15	.	TRBJ2-3	CATSRDQGGSTDTQYF	TGTGCCACCAGCAGAGATCAAGGGGGTAGCACAGATACGCAGTATTTT
few	TRBV9	TRBD1	TRBJ2-3	CASSVATGQGYDTQYF	TGTGCCAGCAGCGTAGCTACTGGACAGGGCTACGATACGCAGTATTTT
.	TRBV5-1	TRBD1	TRBJ1-6	CASRTGDNSPLHF	TGCGCCAGCAGGACAGGGGATAATTCACCCCTCCACTTT
.	TRBV5-1	.	TRBJ2-7	CASSLKGLGYEQYF	TGCGCCAGCAGCTTGAAGGGGTTAGGCTACGAGCAGTACTTC
.	TRBV5-6	TRBD1	TRBJ2-3	CASSRDRGLDTQYF	TGTGCCAGCAGCCGGGACAGGGGGCTTGATACGCAGTATTTT